This TCR beta chain was retrieved from a study of T-cell memory formation after mild COVID-19. V lost 0 bases, J lost 3 bases, and 7 bases stayed unmatched. The CDR3 spans 17 residues. CDR1 MGHRA and CDR2 YSYEKL come from the germline V gene. 5'RACE with constant-segment primers built TCRalpha and TCRbeta cDNA libraries with UMIs. One entry per CDR3 protein, called by TCRdb with MiXCR from the 5' RACE reads. The table shows 170,000 or so distinct CDR3 sequences, with roughly a fifth occurring only once. In its sample, this clonotype was seen a few times. Its antigen is as yet unknown. Findings and caveats of the study: Balance between CD4 and CD8 was seen in clones contracting day 15 to 85, and a CD4+ lean was seen in later expanders. Certain responding clones were present in pre-infection memory, suggesting participation of cross-reactive memory.

Specimen: PBMCs or a T cell subset sorted from them (not recorded which). This clonotype originated in an adult woman who had mild COVID-19 (a few samples of this study predate the infection). Cell type and time point are not known. The gene calls are TRBV4-1 and TRBJ2-3, with TRBD2 matching over 9 bases. In nucleotides, the CDR3 is TGCGCCAGCAGCCAAGATTTGGCGGGGGGGTTAACAGATACGCAGTATTTT. Translation gives CASSQDLAGGLTDTQYF.